The entry that follows covers one TCR beta chain sequence. This clonotype turned up a few times. The target of this receptor is not known. Base qualities are not recorded, but no much larger clone differs from it by a single base. The data belong to a study of blood T cells in healthy people across ages (dated by TCRdb to the mid-2010s). Looking at the study overall: In model experiments, template switching captured about one uniquely barcoded TCR beta cDNA molecule for every two T cells. Four age groups were formed from the donors: young (average roughly 15 years), middle-aged (approximately 41), aged (roughly 56) and long-lived (82). Age-related changes in TCR beta repertoire diversity were measured in the study by deep sequencing normalized with unique cDNA molecular identifiers. To avoid experimental bias, donors of different ages were randomly spread across the sequencing lanes. For two donors (one aged 18 to 29 and one aged 80 or older), the study analyzed two additional independent replicas of 1 million unique cDNA reads from the same blood draw. Summary of the overall study and its limitations: Donor CMV infection status was unknown, potentially confounding age-related changes in expanded clonotypes. Compared with the aged group, more naive CD4+ T cells, fewer expanded clones and increased TCR diversity were shown by the long-lived group, suggesting age selection. Observed TCR beta diversity per million T cells fell roughly linearly with age, and a significant reduction was already apparent by age around 40. Observed TCR beta diversity correlated strongly with the percentage of naive T cells measured by flow cytometry. Total diversity estimates from one million sequenced T cells were considered lower bounds and underestimates. Since profiling was done on bulk unsorted PBMCs, naive and antigen-experienced compartments could not be conclusively compared.

The approximately 39 donors, aged about 6 to 95 years, were systemically healthy Caucasian individuals from Russia. Approximately 9.3 milliliters of peripheral blood were drawn from each donor into EDTA-treated Vacutainer tubes. Ficoll-Paque density-gradient centrifugation was used to isolate PBMCs, with at least 6.5 million obtained per sample. Trizol reagent was used to extract total RNA from the PBMCs, yielding at least 5 micrograms per sample. For every donor, an aliquot of PBMCs went through flow cytometry to measure the percentages of naive CD45RAhigh/CD27high T cells. The library was produced with 5' RACE. A second roughly 6 to 12 cycle PCR used a sample-barcoded 5' primer and a J-beta primer mix. Each TCR beta cDNA molecule received a unique molecular identifier from a template-switch 5' adaptor carrying 12 random nucleotides. Each sample yielded at least 3 million CDR3-containing paired-end reads. All of the RNA was converted into first-strand cDNA using the Mint cDNA synthesis kit, with a TRBC-specific oligonucleotide serving as the primer. Following uracil-DNA glycosylase treatment, a first 18-cycle PCR with universal primers M1SS and BC2_uni_R was performed on all cDNA. The published analysis was carried out like this. Normalization of each sample was performed by random selection of 1 million high-quality reads, each carrying a distinct molecular identifier. Instead of being binned into consensus sequences, reads that shared molecular identifiers were thrown out. CDR3 identification, clonotype clustering and error correction used MiTCR with a Q25 quality threshold and the strictest error-elimination algorithm. A nonparametric unseen species model with Euler transformation was used to estimate lower-bound total TCR beta diversity. The public reads were quality trimmed at Q25 with fastp and then assembled into clones with MiXCR by TCRdb, keeping productive beta chains. Rows are combined by CDR3 protein, so each entry shows the most common genes and DNA. The V and J calls shown here were made by TCRdb, not taken from the authors' results. The sample includes approximately 2,000,000 distinct CDR3 sequences, with about 39% observed a single time. Together, the top ten hold about 23% of the sample.

The CDR3 numbers 15 residues from cysteine through phenylalanine. Of all the DNA, just the CDR3 is kept, 45 bases in frame from base 1. Unmatched junction bases come to 12, with V trimmed by 5 bases and J by 6 bases. The germline V gene yields SGHDT for CDR1 and YYEEEE for CDR2. The chain couples TRBV5-6 to TRBJ2-7, and TRBD1 aligns with 9 junction nucleotides. Sequencing was performed on blood. The TCR was taken from a human donor in good health. The nucleotides are TGTGCCAGCAGGACCGGGACAGGGAGGGTCGGCGAGCAGTACTTC. The translation is CASRTGTGRVGEQYF.